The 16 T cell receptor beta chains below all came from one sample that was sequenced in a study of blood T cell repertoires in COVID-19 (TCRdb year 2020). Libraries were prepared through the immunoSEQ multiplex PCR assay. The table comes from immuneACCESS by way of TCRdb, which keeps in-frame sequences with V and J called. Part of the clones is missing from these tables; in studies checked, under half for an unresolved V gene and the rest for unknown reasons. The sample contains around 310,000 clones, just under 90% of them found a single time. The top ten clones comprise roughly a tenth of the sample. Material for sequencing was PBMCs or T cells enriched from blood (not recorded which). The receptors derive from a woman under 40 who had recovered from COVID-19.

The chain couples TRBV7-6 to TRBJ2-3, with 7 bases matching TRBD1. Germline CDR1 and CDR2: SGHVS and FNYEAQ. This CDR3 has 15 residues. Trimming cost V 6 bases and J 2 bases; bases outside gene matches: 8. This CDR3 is CASSPTGQHTDTQYF. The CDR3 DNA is TGTGCCAGCAGTCCGACGGGACAGCACACAGATACGCAGTATTTT. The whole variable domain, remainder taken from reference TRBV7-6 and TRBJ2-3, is GAGVSQSPRYKVTKRGQDVALRCDPISGHVSLYWYRQALGQGPEFLTYFNYEAQQDKSGLPNDRFSAERPEGSISTLTIQRTEQRDSAMYRCASSPTGQHTDTQYFGPGTRLTVL.

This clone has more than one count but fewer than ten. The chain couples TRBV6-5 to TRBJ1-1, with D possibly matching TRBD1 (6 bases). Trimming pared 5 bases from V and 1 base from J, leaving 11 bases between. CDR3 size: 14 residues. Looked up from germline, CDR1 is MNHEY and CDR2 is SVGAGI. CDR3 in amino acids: CASSLRGENTEAFF. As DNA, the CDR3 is TGTGCCAGCAGTCTCAGGGGAGAGAACACTGAAGCTTTCTTT.

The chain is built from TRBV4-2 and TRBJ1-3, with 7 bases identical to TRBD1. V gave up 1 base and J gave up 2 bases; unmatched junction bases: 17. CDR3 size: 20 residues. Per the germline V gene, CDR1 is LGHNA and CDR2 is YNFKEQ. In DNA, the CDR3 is TGTGCCAGCAGCCAAGTTTCTGGACGGACTTCGGGGACAGCTGGAAACACCATATATTTT. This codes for CASSQVSGRTSGTAGNTIYF.

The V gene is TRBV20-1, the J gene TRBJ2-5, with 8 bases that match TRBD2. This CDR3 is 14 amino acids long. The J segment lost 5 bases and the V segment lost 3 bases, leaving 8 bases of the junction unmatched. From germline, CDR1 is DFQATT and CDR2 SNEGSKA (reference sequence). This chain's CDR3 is CSASPGLVGETQYF. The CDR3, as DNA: TGCAGTGCTAGTCCGGGACTAGTCGGGGAGACCCAGTACTTC.

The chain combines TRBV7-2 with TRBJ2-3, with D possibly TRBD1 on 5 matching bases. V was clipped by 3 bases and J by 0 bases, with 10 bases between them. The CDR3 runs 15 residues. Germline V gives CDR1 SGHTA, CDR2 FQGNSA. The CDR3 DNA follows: TGTGCCAGCAGCTTCCGGGCAGGGAGCACAGATACGCAGTATTTT. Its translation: CASSFRAGSTDTQYF.

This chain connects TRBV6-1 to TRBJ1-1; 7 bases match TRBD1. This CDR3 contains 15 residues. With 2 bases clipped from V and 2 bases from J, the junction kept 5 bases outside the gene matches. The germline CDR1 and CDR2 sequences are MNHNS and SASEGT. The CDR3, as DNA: TGTGCCAGCAGTGAAATGGGGACAGTCAACACTGAAGCTTTCTTT. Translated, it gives CASSEMGTVNTEAFF.

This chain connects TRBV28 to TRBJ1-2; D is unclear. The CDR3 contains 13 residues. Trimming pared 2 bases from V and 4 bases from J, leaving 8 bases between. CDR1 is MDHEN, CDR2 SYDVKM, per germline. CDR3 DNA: TGTGCCAGCAGTTTAGAGGAAACCTATGGCTACACCTTC. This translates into CASSLEETYGYTF.

The CDR3 region has the DNA TGTGCCACCAGCACCCTCGGATCGGCGGGAGGCCCAACCTACGAGCAGTACTTC. Protein: CATSTLGSAGGPTYEQYF. The J gene is TRBJ2-7, the V gene TRBV15, with 8 bases aligning to TRBD2. J was trimmed by 2 bases and V by 4 bases; bases with no gene match: 16. Germline CDR1 reads LNHNV; CDR2 reads YYDKDF (reference sequence). The CDR3 has 18 residues.

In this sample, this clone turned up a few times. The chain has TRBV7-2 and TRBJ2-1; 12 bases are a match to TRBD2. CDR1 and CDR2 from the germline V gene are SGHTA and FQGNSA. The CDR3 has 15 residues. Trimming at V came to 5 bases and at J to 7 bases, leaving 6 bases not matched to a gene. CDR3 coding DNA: TGTGCCAGCAGCATCCTAGCGGGAGGGCAGAATGAGCAGTTCTTC. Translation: CASSILAGGQNEQFF.

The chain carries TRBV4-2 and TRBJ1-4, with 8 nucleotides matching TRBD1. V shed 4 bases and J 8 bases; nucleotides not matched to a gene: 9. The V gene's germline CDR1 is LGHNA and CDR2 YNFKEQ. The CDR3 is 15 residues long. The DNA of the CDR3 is TGTGCCAGCAGCCCTACAGGGGGATTCGGAGAAAAACTGTTTTTT. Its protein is CASSPTGGFGEKLFF.

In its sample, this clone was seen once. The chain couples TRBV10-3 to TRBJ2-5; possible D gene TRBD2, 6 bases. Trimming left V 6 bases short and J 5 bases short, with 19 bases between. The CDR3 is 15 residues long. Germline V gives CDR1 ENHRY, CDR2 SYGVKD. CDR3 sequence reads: CAIRDFAGRGETQYF. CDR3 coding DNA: TGTGCCATCAGGGACTTTGCGGGGCGCGGCGAGACCCAGTACTTC.

CDR3 nucleotides: TGTGCCTGGAGTGGGAGGACTAGCGGGGACCGATGGGAGCAGTTCTTC. It yields the protein CAWSGRTSGDRWEQFF. V is TRBV30 and J is TRBJ2-1, with 12 positions matching TRBD2. The germline V gene encodes CDR1 GTSNPN and CDR2 SVGIG (reference sequence). This CDR3 has 16 residues. The J segment lost 10 bases and the V segment lost 1 base, leaving 11 bases of the junction unmatched.

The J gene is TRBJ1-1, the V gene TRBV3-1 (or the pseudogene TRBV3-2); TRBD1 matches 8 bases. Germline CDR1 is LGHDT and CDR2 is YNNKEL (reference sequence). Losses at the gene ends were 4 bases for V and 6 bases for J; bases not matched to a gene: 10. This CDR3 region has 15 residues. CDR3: CASSLTDRGVPEAFF. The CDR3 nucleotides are TGTGCCAGCAGCCTGACAGACAGGGGAGTACCTGAAGCTTTCTTT.

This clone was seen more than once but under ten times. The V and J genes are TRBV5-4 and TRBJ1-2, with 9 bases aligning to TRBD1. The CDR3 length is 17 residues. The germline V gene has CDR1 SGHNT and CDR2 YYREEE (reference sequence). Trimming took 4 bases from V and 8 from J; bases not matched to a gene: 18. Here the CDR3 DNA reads TGTGCCAGCAGCCGCGAAGGGACAGGGTTCCCCCTCAGGGGCTACACCTTC. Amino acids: CASSREGTGFPLRGYTF.

In DNA form, the CDR3 reads TGTGCCAGCAGTGAGGGCGGGGGGCCGGGGGAGCAGTACTTC. Translated: CASSEGGGPGEQYF. The chain has TRBV2 and TRBJ2-7; 8 positions agree with TRBD2. Germline V CDR1 and CDR2: SNHLY, FYNNEI. The CDR3 length is 14 residues. Trimming cost V 3 bases and J 7 bases; bases outside gene matches: 8.

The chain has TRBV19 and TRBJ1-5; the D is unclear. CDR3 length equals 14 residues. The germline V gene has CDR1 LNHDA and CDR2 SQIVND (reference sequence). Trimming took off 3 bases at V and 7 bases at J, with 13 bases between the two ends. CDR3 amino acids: CASSIKPGWQPQHF. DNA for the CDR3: TGTGCCAGTAGTATCAAGCCGGGTTGGCAGCCCCAGCATTTT.